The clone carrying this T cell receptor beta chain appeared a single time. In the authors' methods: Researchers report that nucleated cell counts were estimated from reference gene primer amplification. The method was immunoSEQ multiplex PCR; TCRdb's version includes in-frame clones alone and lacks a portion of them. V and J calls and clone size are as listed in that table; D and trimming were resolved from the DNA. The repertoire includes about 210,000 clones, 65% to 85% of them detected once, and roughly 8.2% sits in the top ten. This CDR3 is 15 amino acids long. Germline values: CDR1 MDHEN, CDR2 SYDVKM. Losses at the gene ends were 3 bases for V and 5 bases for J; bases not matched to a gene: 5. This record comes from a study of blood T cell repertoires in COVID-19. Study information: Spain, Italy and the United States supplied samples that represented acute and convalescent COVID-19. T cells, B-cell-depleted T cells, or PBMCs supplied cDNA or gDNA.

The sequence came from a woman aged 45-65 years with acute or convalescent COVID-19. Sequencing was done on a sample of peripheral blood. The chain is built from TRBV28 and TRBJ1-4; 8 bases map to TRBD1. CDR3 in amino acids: CASSLQGAGNEKLFF. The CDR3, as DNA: TGTGCCAGCAGTTTGCAGGGGGCGGGGAATGAAAAACTGTTTTTT.